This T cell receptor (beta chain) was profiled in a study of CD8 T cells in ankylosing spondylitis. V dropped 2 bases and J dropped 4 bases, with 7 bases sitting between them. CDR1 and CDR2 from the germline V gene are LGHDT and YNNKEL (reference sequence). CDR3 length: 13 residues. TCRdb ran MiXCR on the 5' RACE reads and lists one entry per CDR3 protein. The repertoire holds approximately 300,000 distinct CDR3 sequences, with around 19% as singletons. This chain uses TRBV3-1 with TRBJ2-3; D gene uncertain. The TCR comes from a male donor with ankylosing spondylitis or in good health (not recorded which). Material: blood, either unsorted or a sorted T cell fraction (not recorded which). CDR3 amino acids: CASSQNRADTQYF. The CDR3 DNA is TGTGCCAGCAGCCAAAATAGAGCAGATACGCAGTATTTT.